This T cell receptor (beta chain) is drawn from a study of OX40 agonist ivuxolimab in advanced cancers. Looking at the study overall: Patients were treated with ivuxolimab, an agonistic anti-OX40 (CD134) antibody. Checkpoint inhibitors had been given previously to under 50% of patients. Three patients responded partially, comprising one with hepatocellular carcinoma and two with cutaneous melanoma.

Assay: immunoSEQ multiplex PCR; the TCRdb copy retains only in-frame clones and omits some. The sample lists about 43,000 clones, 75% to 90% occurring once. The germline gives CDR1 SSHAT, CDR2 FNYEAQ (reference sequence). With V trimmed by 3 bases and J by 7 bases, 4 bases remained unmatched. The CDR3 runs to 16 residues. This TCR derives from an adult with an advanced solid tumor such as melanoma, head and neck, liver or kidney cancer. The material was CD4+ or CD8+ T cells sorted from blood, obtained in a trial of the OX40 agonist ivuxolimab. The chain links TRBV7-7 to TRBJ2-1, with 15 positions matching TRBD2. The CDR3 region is CASSFGLAGGQNEQFF. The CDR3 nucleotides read TGTGCCAGCAGCTTCGGACTAGCGGGGGGGCAGAATGAGCAGTTCTTC.